The 28 T cell receptor beta chains reported below all come from one sample, sequenced in a study of monozygotic twins with inflammatory bowel disease. TCRdb re-called the 5' RACE reads; every CDR3 protein appears as one record, without DNA. The table lists 300,000 to 400,000 distinct CDR3 sequences, with 2.6% in the top ten. Material for sequencing was blood. These receptor sequences come from a human donor with ulcerative colitis or Crohn's disease, or a healthy co-twin of an affected twin (not recorded which).

The V gene is TRBV7-6, the J gene TRBJ2-7; TCRdb returns TRBD1, unconfirmable since there is no DNA. Germline V gene lookup returns CDR1 SGHVS and CDR2 FNYEAQ. The CDR3 loop spans 13 amino acids. The CDR3 here is CASSLRQEVEQYF.

The chain combines TRBV9 with TRBJ2-3; TCRdb picks TRBD2, but there is no DNA to check that call. Per the germline V gene, CDR1 is SGDLS and CDR2 is YYNGEE. This CDR3 region has 17 residues. CDR3 in amino acids: CASSAFTTSGRTDTQYF.

This chain joins TRBV7-8 and TRBJ2-3; TCRdb reports TRBD1, a call that lacks DNA to check it against. Germline CDR1 and CDR2: SGHVS and FQNEAQ. This CDR3 is built from 15 residues. The CDR3 loop reads CASSSTGVGRDTQYF.

This chain connects TRBV6-2 or TRBV6-3 to TRBJ2-7; TCRdb calls TRBD1, which cannot be checked without DNA. This CDR3 has 13 residues. In germline, CDR1 is MNHEY, CDR2 SVGEGT. This CDR3 is CASSADLGTEQYF.

The chain carries TRBV30 and TRBJ2-3; the D gene TCRdb calls, TRBD2, cannot be checked with no DNA. Germline loops: CDR1 GTSNPN, CDR2 SVGIG (reference sequence). CDR3 length: 17 residues. This CDR3 is CAWSVPGLAASTDTQYF.

J is TRBJ1-4 and V is TRBV5-1; the D call of TRBD1 rests on TCRdb alone, since no DNA is present to check it. Germline V gene lookup returns CDR1 SGHRS and CDR2 YFSETQ. The CDR3 length is 13 residues. CDR3 amino acids: CASSLTTGEKLFF.

This chain connects TRBV12-5 to TRBJ1-1. The CDR3 sequence is 14 residues long. From germline, CDR1 is LGHNT and CDR2 FRNRAP. CDR3 amino acids: CASGLRETNTEAFF.

J is TRBJ2-5 and V is TRBV2; TCRdb indicates TRBD1, and absent DNA this call remains unverified. This CDR3 has 13 residues. Germline CDR1 is SNHLY and CDR2 is FYNNEI. The CDR3: CASRGTGQETQYF. The whole variable domain, remainder taken from reference TRBV2 and TRBJ2-5, is EPEVTQTPSHQVTQMGQEVILRCVPISNHLYFYWYRQILGQKVEFLVSFYNNEISEKSEIFDDQFSVERPDGSNFTLKIRSTKLEDSAMYFCASRGTGQETQYFGPGTRLLVL.

The chain carries TRBV27 and TRBJ1-5; TCRdb's assignment of TRBD1 cannot be checked, as there is no DNA. The CDR3 has 17 residues. CDR1 MNHEY and CDR2 SMNVEV come from the germline V gene (reference sequence). CDR3 in amino acids: CASSNIYRAGSNQPQHF.

J is TRBJ2-7 and V is TRBV7-2; the TRBD1 assignment by TCRdb is unverifiable without DNA. This CDR3 has 14 amino acids. Per the germline V gene, CDR1 is SGHTA and CDR2 is FQGNSA. The CDR3 loop is CASSRQGPAYEQYF.

J is TRBJ2-7 and V is TRBV7-9; TCRdb gives TRBD1 as the D gene, but with no DNA this cannot be confirmed. Germline V gene lookup returns CDR1 SEHNR and CDR2 FQNEAQ (reference sequence). The CDR3 runs to 16 residues. The chain's CDR3 is CASSLGFGDRSYEQYF.

V gene TRBV18 combines with J gene TRBJ2-3; the TCRdb D gene call, TRBD2, has no DNA to confirm it. This CDR3 has 17 amino acids. CDR1 and CDR2 from the germline V gene are KGHSH and LQKENI. The CDR3 reads CASSSPRGGGVSDTQYF.

The CDR3 region is CASRGGGAASYNEQFF. V is TRBV6-2 or TRBV6-3 and J is TRBJ2-1; without DNA, the TCRdb call of TRBD2 cannot be checked. This CDR3 contains 16 residues. Germline CDR1 reads MNHEY; CDR2 reads SVGEGT.

This chain connects TRBV6-5 to TRBJ2-7. The CDR3 length is 15 residues. The V gene's germline CDR1 is MNHEY and CDR2 SVGAGI. CDR3 in amino acids: CASSYLVTGSYEQYF.

The CDR3 sequence is CASKYGGEQYF. J is TRBJ2-7 and V is TRBV2; TCRdb picks TRBD1, but there is no DNA to check that call. The length of the CDR3 is 11 residues. Germline V CDR1 and CDR2: SNHLY, FYNNEI.

The chain uses TRBV7-6 and TRBJ2-5; TCRdb reports TRBD1, a call that lacks DNA to check it against. The CDR3 consists of 13 residues. Germline V gives CDR1 SGHVS, CDR2 FNYEAQ. The CDR3 sequence is CASSNSWGETQYF.

The chain combines TRBV5-1 with TRBJ2-1; TCRdb designates TRBD2, a call that cannot be tested without DNA. This CDR3 spans 15 amino acids. Germline CDR1 and CDR2: SGHRS and YFSETQ. CDR3 amino acids: CASSLVLAGDNEQFF.

V usage is TRBV6-5 and J usage is TRBJ1-4. CDR1 is MNHEY and CDR2 is SVGAGI in the germline V gene. The length of the CDR3 is 14 residues. The CDR3 sequence is CASSILGVSEKLFF.

The V and J genes are TRBV29-1 and TRBJ2-2. CDR3 length: 13 amino acids. The germline gives CDR1 SQVTM, CDR2 ANQGSEA. The CDR3 is CSAGEVNTGELFF.

The chain employs TRBV5-4 and TRBJ1-2; TCRdb's D gene call, TRBD1, goes unchecked for lack of DNA. Germline V gene lookup returns CDR1 SGHNT and CDR2 YYREEE (reference sequence). The CDR3 contains 13 residues. CDR3 protein: CASSLFAGYGYTF. Drawing the rest from reference TRBV5-4 and TRBJ1-2, the complete variable domain is ETGVTQSPTHLIKTRGQQVTLRCSSQSGHNTVSWYQQALGQGPQFIFQYYREEENGRGNFPPRFSGLQFPNYSSELNVNALELDDSALYLCASSLFAGYGYTFGSGTRLTVV.

This rearrangement joins TRBV20-1 to TRBJ2-7; TCRdb's D call, TRBD2, is unchecked because there is no DNA. This CDR3 comprises 15 residues. Germline CDR1 reads DFQATT; CDR2 reads SNEGSKA (reference sequence). The CDR3 reads CSARHARGNPYEQYF.

This chain joins TRBV30 and TRBJ2-7; the D call from TCRdb, TRBD1, cannot be confirmed without DNA. The CDR3 is 18 residues long. CDR1 and CDR2 (germline): GTSNPN, SVGIG (reference sequence). The CDR3 region is CAWSGWGTGGQTSYEQYF. The complete variable domain, with remaining parts taken from reference TRBV30 and TRBJ2-7, reads SQTIHQWPATLVQPVGSPLSLECTVEGTSNPNLYWYRQAAGRGLQLLFYSVGIGQISSEVPQNLSASRPQDRQFILSSKKLLLSDSGFYLCAWSGWGTGGQTSYEQYFGPGTRLTVT.

The chain combines TRBV24-1 with TRBJ2-2; TCRdb's D gene call, TRBD1, goes unchecked for lack of DNA. The germline V gene encodes CDR1 KGHDR and CDR2 SFDVKD. This CDR3 spans 14 amino acids. The chain's CDR3 is CATGGVPNTGELFF.

J is TRBJ2-7 and V is TRBV21-1; TCRdb gives TRBD2 as the D gene, but with no DNA this cannot be confirmed. TRBV21-1 is a pseudogene locus. The CDR3 extends over 16 amino acids. CDR3 amino acids: CASSKGLAGESYEQYF.

The genes are TRBV6-5 and TRBJ2-7. CDR1 is MNHEY, CDR2 SVGAGI, per germline. CDR3 length: 16 residues. CDR3 sequence reads: CASSYSGVSPSYEQYF.

This rearrangement joins TRBV5-6 to TRBJ2-1; with no DNA, the TCRdb D assignment of TRBD1 cannot be verified. Germline V gives CDR1 SGHDT, CDR2 YYEEEE. The CDR3 runs 15 residues. The CDR3 spells CASSLEQGIENEQFF.

The J gene is TRBJ2-1, the V gene TRBV20-1; TCRdb's D call of TRBD2 is untestable without DNA. Germline loops: CDR1 DFQATT, CDR2 SNEGSKA (reference sequence). The CDR3 runs 14 residues. CDR3 sequence reads: CSASSRLASNEQFF.

V is TRBV27 and J is TRBJ1-6; lacking DNA, the TRBD1 call made by TCRdb goes unchecked. Germline V gives CDR1 MNHEY, CDR2 SMNVEV (reference sequence). The CDR3 spans 14 residues. CDR3 amino acids: CASSLQGWYSPLHF.